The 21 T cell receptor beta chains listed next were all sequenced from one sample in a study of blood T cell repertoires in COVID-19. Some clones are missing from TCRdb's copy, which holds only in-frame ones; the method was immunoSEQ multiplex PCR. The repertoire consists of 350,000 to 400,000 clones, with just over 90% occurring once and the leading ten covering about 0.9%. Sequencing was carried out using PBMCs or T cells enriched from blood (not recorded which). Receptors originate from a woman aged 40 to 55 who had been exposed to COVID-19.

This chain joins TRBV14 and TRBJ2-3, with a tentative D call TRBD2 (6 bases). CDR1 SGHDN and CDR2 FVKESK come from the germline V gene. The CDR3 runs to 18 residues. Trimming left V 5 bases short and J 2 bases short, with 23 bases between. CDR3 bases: TGTGCCAGCAGCATACCAGAAAAGCCGGGAGAGCACACAGATACGCAGTATTTT. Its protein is CASSIPEKPGEHTDTQYF.

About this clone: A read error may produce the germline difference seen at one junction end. The CDR3 region is CASSGRNRPQHF. In DNA form, the CDR3 reads TGTGCCAGCAGTGGGCGGAATCGGCCCCAGCATTTT. This sequence joins TRBV2 and TRBJ1-5, with no clear D. The CDR3 covers 12 residues. Germline loops: CDR1 SNHLY, CDR2 FYNNEI.

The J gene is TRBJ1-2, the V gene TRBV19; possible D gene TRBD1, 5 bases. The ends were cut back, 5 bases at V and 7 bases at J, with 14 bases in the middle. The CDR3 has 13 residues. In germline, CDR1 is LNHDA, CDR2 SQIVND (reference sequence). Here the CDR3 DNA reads TGTGCCAGTAGTGGAGGGGAATCCGGTGGCTACACCTTC. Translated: CASSGGESGGYTF.

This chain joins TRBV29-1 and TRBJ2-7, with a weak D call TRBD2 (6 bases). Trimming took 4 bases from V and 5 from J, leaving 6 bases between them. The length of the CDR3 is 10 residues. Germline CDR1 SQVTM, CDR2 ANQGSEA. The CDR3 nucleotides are TGCAGCGTTGCGGGAGACGAGCAGTACTTC. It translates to CSVAGDEQYF.

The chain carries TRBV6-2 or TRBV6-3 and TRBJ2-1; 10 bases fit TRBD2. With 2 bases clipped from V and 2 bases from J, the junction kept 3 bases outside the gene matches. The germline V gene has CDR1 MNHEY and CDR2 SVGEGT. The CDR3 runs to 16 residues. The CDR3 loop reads CASSYVLAGPYNEQFF. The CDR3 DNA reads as TGTGCCAGCAGTTACGTACTAGCGGGACCCTACAATGAGCAGTTCTTC.

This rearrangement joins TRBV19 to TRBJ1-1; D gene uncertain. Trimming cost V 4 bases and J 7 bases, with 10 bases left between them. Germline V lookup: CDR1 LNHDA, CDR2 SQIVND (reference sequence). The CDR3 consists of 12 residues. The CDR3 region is CASSRREREAFF. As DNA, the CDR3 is TGTGCCAGTAGTAGGCGGGAACGTGAAGCTTTCTTT.

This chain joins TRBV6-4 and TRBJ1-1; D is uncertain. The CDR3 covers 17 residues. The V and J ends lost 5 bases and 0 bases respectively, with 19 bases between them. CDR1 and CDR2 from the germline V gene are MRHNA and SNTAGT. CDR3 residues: CASSPTKRGVMNTEAFF. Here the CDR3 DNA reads TGTGCCAGCAGTCCGACGAAACGCGGGGTGATGAACACTGAAGCTTTCTTT.

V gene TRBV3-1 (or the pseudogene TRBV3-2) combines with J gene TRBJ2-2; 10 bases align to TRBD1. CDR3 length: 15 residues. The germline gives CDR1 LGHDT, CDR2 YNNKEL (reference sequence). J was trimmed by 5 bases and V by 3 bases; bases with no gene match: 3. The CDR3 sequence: CASSQGTGATGELFF. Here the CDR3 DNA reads TGTGCCAGCAGCCAGGGGACAGGGGCGACCGGGGAGCTGTTTTTT.

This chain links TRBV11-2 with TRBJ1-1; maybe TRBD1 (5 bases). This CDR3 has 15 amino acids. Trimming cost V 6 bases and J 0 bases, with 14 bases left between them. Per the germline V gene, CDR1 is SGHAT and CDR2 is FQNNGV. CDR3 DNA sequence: TGTGCCAGCAGGCGACCCAGGGCTATGAACACTGAAGCTTTCTTT. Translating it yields CASRRPRAMNTEAFF.

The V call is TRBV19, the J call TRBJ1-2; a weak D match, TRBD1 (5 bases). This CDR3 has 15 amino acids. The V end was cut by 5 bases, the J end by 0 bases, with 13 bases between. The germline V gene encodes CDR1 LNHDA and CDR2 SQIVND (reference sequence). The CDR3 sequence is CASSSRTSTNYGYTF. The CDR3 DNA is TGTGCCAGTAGTTCCAGGACATCTACTAACTATGGCTACACCTTC.

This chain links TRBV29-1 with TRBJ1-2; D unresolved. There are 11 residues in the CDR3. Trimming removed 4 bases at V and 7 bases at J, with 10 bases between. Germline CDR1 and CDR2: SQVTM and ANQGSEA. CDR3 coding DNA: TGCAGCGTTGGAGACCCCGGTGGCTACACCTTC. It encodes CSVGDPGGYTF.

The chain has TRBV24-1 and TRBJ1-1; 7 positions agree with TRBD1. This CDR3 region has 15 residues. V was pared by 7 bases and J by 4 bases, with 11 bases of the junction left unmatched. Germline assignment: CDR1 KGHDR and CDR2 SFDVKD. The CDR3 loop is CATRDQTGPGTEAFF. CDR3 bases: TGTGCCACCAGGGACCAGACAGGGCCAGGCACTGAAGCTTTCTTT.

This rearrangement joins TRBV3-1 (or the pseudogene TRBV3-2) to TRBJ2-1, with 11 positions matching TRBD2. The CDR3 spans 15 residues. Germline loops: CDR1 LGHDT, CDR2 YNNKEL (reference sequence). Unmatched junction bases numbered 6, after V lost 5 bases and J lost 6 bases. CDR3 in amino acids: CASSSTSGRVNEQFF. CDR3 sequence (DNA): TGTGCCAGCAGCTCTACTAGCGGGAGAGTCAATGAGCAGTTCTTC.

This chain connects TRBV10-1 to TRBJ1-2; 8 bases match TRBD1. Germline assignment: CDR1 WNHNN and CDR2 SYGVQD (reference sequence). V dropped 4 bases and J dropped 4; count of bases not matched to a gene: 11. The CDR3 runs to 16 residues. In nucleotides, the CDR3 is TGCGCCAGCAGTGGGTTTGGTGGACAGGGAATCTATGGCTACACCTTC. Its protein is CASSGFGGQGIYGYTF.

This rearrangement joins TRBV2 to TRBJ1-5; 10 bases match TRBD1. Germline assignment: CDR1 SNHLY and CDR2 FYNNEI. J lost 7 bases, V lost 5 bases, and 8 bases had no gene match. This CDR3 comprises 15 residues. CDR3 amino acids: CASSRRDRGNQPQHF. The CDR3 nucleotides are TGTGCCAGCAGTCGCCGGGACAGGGGAAACCAGCCCCAGCATTTT.

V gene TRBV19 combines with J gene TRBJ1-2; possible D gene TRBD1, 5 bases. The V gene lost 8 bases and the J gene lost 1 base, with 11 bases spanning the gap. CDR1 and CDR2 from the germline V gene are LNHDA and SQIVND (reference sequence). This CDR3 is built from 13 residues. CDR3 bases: TGTGCCAGTGCAGACAGAGATAACTATGGCTACACCTTC. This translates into CASADRDNYGYTF.

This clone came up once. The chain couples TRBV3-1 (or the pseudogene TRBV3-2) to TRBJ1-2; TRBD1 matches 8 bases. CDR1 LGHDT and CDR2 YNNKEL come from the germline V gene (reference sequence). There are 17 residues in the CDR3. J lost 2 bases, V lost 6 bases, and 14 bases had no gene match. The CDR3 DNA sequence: TGTGCCAGCAGTCCTTATACTACAGGGGGTCGGAACTATGGCTACACCTTC. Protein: CASSPYTTGGRNYGYTF.

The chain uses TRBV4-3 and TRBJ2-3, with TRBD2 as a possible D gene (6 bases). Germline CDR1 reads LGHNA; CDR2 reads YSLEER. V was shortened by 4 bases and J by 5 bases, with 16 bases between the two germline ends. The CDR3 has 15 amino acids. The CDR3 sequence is CASSPLLARGDTQYF. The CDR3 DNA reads TGCGCCAGCAGCCCCTTACTAGCTAGGGGAGATACGCAGTATTTT.

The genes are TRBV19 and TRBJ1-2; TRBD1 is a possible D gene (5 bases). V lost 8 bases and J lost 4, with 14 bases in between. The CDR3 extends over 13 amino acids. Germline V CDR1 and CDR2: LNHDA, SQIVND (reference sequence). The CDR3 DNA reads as TGTGCCAGTCAGCGGGACGGCTTCTATGGCTACACCTTC. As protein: CASQRDGFYGYTF.

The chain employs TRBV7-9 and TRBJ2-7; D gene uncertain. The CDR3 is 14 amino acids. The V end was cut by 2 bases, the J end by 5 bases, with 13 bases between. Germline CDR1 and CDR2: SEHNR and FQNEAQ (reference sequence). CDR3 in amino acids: CASSLSLDSHEQYF. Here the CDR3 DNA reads TGTGCCAGCAGCTTAAGTCTGGATAGCCACGAGCAGTACTTC. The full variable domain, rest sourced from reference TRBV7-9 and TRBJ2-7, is DTGVSQNPRHKITKRGQNVTFRCDPISEHNRLYWYRQTLGQGPEFLTYFQNEAQLEKSRLLSDRFSAERPKGSFSTLEIQRTEQGDSAMYLCASSLSLDSHEQYFGPGTRLTVT.

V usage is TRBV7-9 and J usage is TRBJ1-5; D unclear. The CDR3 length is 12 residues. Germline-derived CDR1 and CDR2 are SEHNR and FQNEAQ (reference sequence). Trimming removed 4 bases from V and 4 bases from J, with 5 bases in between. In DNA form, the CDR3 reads TGTGCCAGCAGCTCTCAGAATCAGCCCCAGCATTTT. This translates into CASSSQNQPQHF.